This T cell receptor (beta chain) was documented in a study of metastatic and nonmetastatic thyroid tumors. Across the whole study: Across blood and tumor or nodule tissue, repertoires from malignant and benign thyroid patients were compared with one another. Overall study findings and caveats: In blood and tumor, TCR beta diversity was reportedly significantly higher in malignant thyroid tumors than in benign nodules.

Germline lookup yields CDR1 SGHVS and CDR2 FQNEAQ. The CDR3 is made up of 15 amino acids. V lost 4 bases to trimming and J lost 3 bases, with 15 bases between them. No patient received treatment before thyroid surgery. MiXCR was used by TCRdb to re-call the PCR reads. Of around 6,000 clones in the sample, around 27% are singletons; the top ten hold about 20%. Comments on this clone: The antigen remains unidentified.

The sequenced sample was adjacent normal tissue. The chain carries TRBV7-8 and TRBJ1-1, with D uncertain. The receptor's source is a female donor with papillary thyroid cancer or a benign thyroid nodule (not recorded which). Some clones in this sample may be carry-over from other donors' samples. As DNA, the CDR3 is TGTGCCAGCAGCTCAATCATTGCGGTTGACACTGAAGCTTTCTTT. It specifies CASSSIIAVDTEAFF.